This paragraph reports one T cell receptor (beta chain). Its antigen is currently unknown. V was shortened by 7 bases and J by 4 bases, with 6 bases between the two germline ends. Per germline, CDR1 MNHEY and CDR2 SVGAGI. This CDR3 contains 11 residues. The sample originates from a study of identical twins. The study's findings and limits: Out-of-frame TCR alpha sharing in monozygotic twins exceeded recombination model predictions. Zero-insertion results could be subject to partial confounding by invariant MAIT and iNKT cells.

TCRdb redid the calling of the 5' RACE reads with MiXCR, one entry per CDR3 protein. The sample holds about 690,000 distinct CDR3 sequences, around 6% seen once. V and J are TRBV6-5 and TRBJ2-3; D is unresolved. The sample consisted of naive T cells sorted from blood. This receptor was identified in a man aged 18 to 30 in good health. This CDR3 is CASTIADTQYF. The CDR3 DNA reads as TGTGCCAGCACTATAGCAGATACGCAGTATTTT.